The 27 T cell receptor beta chains below were found in one sample sequenced in a study of T cell clonotyping in hematopoietic cell transplantation. Libraries were prepared by immunoSEQ multiplex PCR; TCRdb keeps only in-frame clonotypes and omits some of them. This sample carries nearly 11,000 clones, roughly half of them seen once, and the ten largest clones take roughly 8.5%. The specimen comprised PBMCs, sampled 30 days after allogeneic stem cell transplant. These receptors came from a male patient between 50 and 60 years old who had an allogeneic stem cell transplant from an unrelated donor, so the T cells may come from the graft donor. Some clones in this sample may be carry-over from other donors' samples.

The gene calls are TRBV4-1 and TRBJ1-4; D is ambiguous. Trimming left V 4 bases short and J 8 bases short, with 17 bases between. Germline V CDR1 and CDR2: MGHRA, YSYEKL. The CDR3 totals 15 residues. The CDR3 here is CASSRPAGSGEKLFF. Here the CDR3 DNA reads TGCGCCAGCAGCCGCCCCGCGGGGTCGGGCGAAAAACTGTTTTTT.

This chain joins TRBV30 and TRBJ2-1, with 11 bases aligning to TRBD2. This CDR3 has 14 amino acids. V shed 5 bases and J 3 bases; nucleotides not matched to a gene: 3. Germline V gives CDR1 GTSNPN, CDR2 SVGIG (reference sequence). CDR3 sequence reads: CAWDSGRGYNEQFF. CDR3 in DNA: TGTGCCTGGGATAGCGGGAGGGGCTACAATGAGCAGTTCTTC.

The J gene is TRBJ1-1, the V gene TRBV4-1; D is unresolved. V was cut by 1 base and J by 2 bases, with 14 bases left in between. CDR3 length equals 16 residues. Germline V lookup: CDR1 MGHRA, CDR2 YSYEKL. The CDR3 DNA reads as TGCGCCAGCAGCCAAGTAAGGACTAACATTAACACTGAAGCTTTCTTT. This translates into CASSQVRTNINTEAFF.

This clone was seen more than once but under ten times. One end of the junction fails to match germline, which may point to a read error. The genes are TRBV19 and TRBJ2-5, with D perhaps given as TRBD1 or TRBD2 (5 bases each). The CDR3 is 9 residues long. Germline CDR1 and CDR2: LNHDA and SQIVND (reference sequence). The CDR3 DNA reads TGTGCCAGTAGTATTGGGGGTCACTTC. Its translation: CASSIGGHF.

The chain is built from TRBV30 and TRBJ1-6; D is possibly TRBD1 (5 bases). Trimming took off 3 bases at V and 7 bases at J, with 10 bases between the two ends. The CDR3 extends over 13 amino acids. Germline V gene lookup returns CDR1 GTSNPN and CDR2 SVGIG (reference sequence). The CDR3 coding sequence is TGTGCCTGGAGCGCGACAGAAAATTCACCCCTCCACTTT. Protein product: CAWSATENSPLHF.

The J gene is TRBJ2-5, the V gene TRBV30; D not resolved. Trimming cost V 4 bases and J 3 bases, with 6 bases left between them. The CDR3 has 11 amino acids. Per germline, CDR1 GTSNPN and CDR2 SVGIG (reference sequence). This chain's CDR3 is CAWTDEETQYF. The CDR3 region has the DNA TGTGCCTGGACAGACGAAGAGACCCAGTACTTC.

V usage is TRBV25-1 and J usage is TRBJ1-2; D is undetermined. The CDR3 has 11 amino acids. The V and J ends lost 1 base and 5 bases respectively, with 2 bases between them. The germline CDR1 and CDR2 sequences are MGHDK and SYGVNS. CDR3 protein: CASSESYGYTF. The DNA of the CDR3 is TGTGCCAGCAGTGAATCTTATGGCTACACCTTC.

This clone was seen only a few times. This chain connects TRBV4-2 to TRBJ1-2; D not resolved. The CDR3 has 15 residues. Germline CDR1 LGHNA, CDR2 YNFKEQ. V was trimmed by 1 base and J by 8 bases, leaving 17 bases between them. In DNA form, the CDR3 reads TGTGCCAGCAGCCAAGGACGGACCTATCTTGGCGGCTACACCTTC. This translates into CASSQGRTYLGGYTF.

There are a few counts of this clone. The rearrangement uses TRBV7-9 and TRBJ1-6, with 7 bases lining up with TRBD1. The CDR3 totals 14 residues. V lost 5 bases and J lost 9; bases outside the gene matches: 7. Germline CDR1 reads SEHNR; CDR2 reads FQNEAQ (reference sequence). This CDR3 is CASSPGGLGSPLHF. CDR3 sequence (DNA): TGTGCCAGCAGCCCAGGGGGATTAGGTTCACCCCTCCACTTT.

The rearrangement uses TRBV30 and TRBJ2-1, with 10 nucleotides matching TRBD2. The CDR3 totals 13 residues. Germline CDR1 and CDR2: GTSNPN and SVGIG (reference sequence). J was trimmed by 6 bases and V by 6 bases; bases with no gene match: 5. The CDR3 nucleotides are TGTGCCTGTACAAGCGGGAGGGCCAATGAGCAGTTCTTC. Amino acid sequence: CACTSGRANEQFF.

This clone has only a few counts. J is TRBJ2-1 and V is TRBV6-1, with TRBD2 identical over 12 bases. The CDR3 is made up of 15 amino acids. The germline V gene encodes CDR1 MNHNS and CDR2 SASEGT. V trimming: 7 bases; J trimming: 5 bases; junction bases outside the gene matches: 6. The CDR3 DNA follows: TGTGCCAGCAAAGACCTAGCGGGGGGGGACAATGAGCAGTTCTTC. It codes for CASKDLAGGDNEQFF.

V and J are TRBV29-1 and TRBJ2-3; either TRBD1 or TRBD2 may supply D (5 bases each). The germline CDR1 and CDR2 sequences are SQVTM and ANQGSEA. The V end was cut by 6 bases, the J end by 4 bases, with 20 bases between. The CDR3 loop spans 15 amino acids. The CDR3 reads CSVHVGGGTSDTQYF. The CDR3 coding sequence is TGCAGCGTCCACGTGGGTGGGGGTACCTCAGATACGCAGTATTTT.

The chain joins TRBV4-2 to TRBJ1-2; D unclear. V shed 0 bases and J shed 5 bases, with 10 bases lying between them. Germline assignment: CDR1 LGHNA and CDR2 YNFKEQ. This CDR3 has 14 amino acids. Here the CDR3 DNA reads TGTGCCAGCAGCCAAGAAGGAACCTTTTATGGCTACACCTTC. It yields the protein CASSQEGTFYGYTF.

The table lists this clone with a few counts. The chain's CDR3 is CSVQERVGEKLFF. The DNA for the CDR3 is TGCAGCGTCCAAGAGAGGGTGGGCGAAAAACTGTTTTTT. The chain is built from TRBV29-1 and TRBJ1-4; D is undetermined. With 6 bases removed from V and 8 bases from J, the gap between germline ends came to 16 bases. Germline V gene lookup returns CDR1 SQVTM and CDR2 ANQGSEA. The CDR3 extends over 13 amino acids.

This rearrangement joins TRBV2 to TRBJ1-1, with 7 bases lining up with TRBD1. The trim removed 5 bases at V and 5 bases at J, leaving 5 bases unmatched. The CDR3 loop spans 13 amino acids. Looked up from germline, CDR1 is SNHLY and CDR2 is FYNNEI. CDR3 coding DNA: TGTGCCAGCAGTTGGGACAGCTTGACTGAAGCTTTCTTT. Its protein is CASSWDSLTEAFF.

This clone came up once. The chain joins TRBV2 to TRBJ1-4; D ambiguous. V lost 8 bases and J lost 5, with 3 bases in between. In germline, CDR1 is SNHLY, CDR2 FYNNEI. The length of the CDR3 is 10 residues. CDR3 loop: CASWNEKLFF. The CDR3 region has the DNA TGTGCCAGCTGGAATGAAAAACTGTTTTTT. Drawing the rest from reference TRBV2 and TRBJ1-4, the complete variable domain is EPEVTQTPSHQVTQMGQEVILRCVPISNHLYFYWYRQILGQKVEFLVSFYNNEISEKSEIFDDQFSVERPDGSNFTLKIRSTKLEDSAMYFCASWNEKLFFGSGTQLSVL.

J is TRBJ1-6 and V is TRBV9; D call uncertain. Trimming pared 4 bases from V and 5 bases from J, leaving 19 bases between. Germline V gene data show CDR1 as SGDLS and CDR2 as YYNGEE. The CDR3 has 17 residues. Here the CDR3 reads CASSPHGFENNNSPLHF. CDR3 in DNA: TGTGCCAGCAGCCCTCACGGGTTCGAGAATAATAATTCACCCCTCCACTTT. Drawing the rest from reference TRBV9 and TRBJ1-6, the complete variable domain is DSGVTQTPKHLITATGQRVTLRCSPRSGDLSVYWYQQSLDQGLQFLIQYYNGEERAKGNILERFSAQQFPDLHSELNLSSLELGDSALYFCASSPHGFENNNSPLHFGNGTRLTVT.

V gene TRBV6-5 combines with J gene TRBJ2-7; 9 bases line up with TRBD1. With V trimmed by 8 bases and J by 4 bases, 9 bases remained unmatched. Per germline, CDR1 MNHEY and CDR2 SVGAGI. The CDR3 has 14 amino acids. CDR3 loop: CASLSGQGFYEQYF. In DNA form, the CDR3 reads TGTGCCAGCCTAAGCGGACAGGGGTTTTACGAGCAGTACTTC.

J is TRBJ2-2 and V is TRBV5-6; the match to TRBD1 covers 7 bases. The germline gives CDR1 SGHDT, CDR2 YYEEEE. J was trimmed by 2 bases and V by 4 bases; bases with no gene match: 2. CDR3 size: 14 residues. This chain's CDR3 is CASSTGVNTGELFF. CDR3 in DNA: TGTGCCAGCAGCACAGGGGTCAACACCGGGGAGCTGTTTTTT.

This chain joins TRBV30 and TRBJ2-2; D not resolved. The CDR3 totals 12 residues. Per the germline V gene, CDR1 is GTSNPN and CDR2 is SVGIG (reference sequence). Trimming removed 3 bases at V and 6 bases at J, with 8 bases between. The CDR3 loop reads CAWRFGPGELFF. The CDR3 nucleotides read TGTGCCTGGAGGTTCGGGCCCGGGGAGCTGTTTTTT. The full variable domain, completed using reference TRBV30 and TRBJ2-2, is SQTIHQWPATLVQPVGSPLSLECTVEGTSNPNLYWYRQAAGRGLQLLFYSVGIGQISSEVPQNLSASRPQDRQFILSSKKLLLSDSGFYLCAWRFGPGELFFGEGSRLTVL.

This clone appeared a few times. The rearrangement joins TRBV6-5 to TRBJ1-2; D not resolved. Looked up from germline, CDR1 is MNHEY and CDR2 is SVGAGI. The V end was cut by 6 bases, the J end by 2 bases, with 13 bases between. This CDR3 comprises 14 residues. The CDR3 DNA sequence: TGTGCCAGCAGAACGGACCCTCAAAACTATGGCTACACCTTC. Amino acid sequence: CASRTDPQNYGYTF.

This clone is a singleton in its sample. The V call is TRBV6-5, the J call TRBJ2-1; 7 nucleotides agree with TRBD1. The CDR3 covers 14 residues. V lost 2 bases and J lost 8; bases outside the gene matches: 6. In germline, CDR1 is MNHEY, CDR2 SVGAGI. The CDR3 DNA is TGTGCCAGCAGTTACGCCGACAGGGTACATGAGCAGTTCTTC. Its protein product is CASSYADRVHEQFF.

This chain connects TRBV27 to TRBJ2-3; D may be TRBD1 (7 bases). The V and J ends lost 5 bases and 5 bases respectively, with 23 bases between them. This CDR3 has 17 residues. Germline CDR1 is MNHEY and CDR2 is SMNVEV (reference sequence). The CDR3 DNA reads TGTGCCAGCAGTCTGATGTCGACAGGGAGGACGGTAGATACGCAGTATTTT. It translates to CASSLMSTGRTVDTQYF.

V and J are TRBV9 and TRBJ2-3; the D gene is possibly TRBD2 (5 bases). Germline loops: CDR1 SGDLS, CDR2 YYNGEE. Trimming left V 2 bases short and J 0 bases short, with 10 bases between. This CDR3 is built from 15 residues. CDR3: CASSVGVSSTDTQYF. The DNA for the CDR3 is TGTGCCAGCAGCGTCGGGGTCTCTAGCACAGATACGCAGTATTTT.

This clone was seen a few times. V usage is TRBV7-8 and J usage is TRBJ2-1; tentatively, D is TRBD2 (5 bases). CDR3 size: 13 residues. Trimming removed 3 bases from V and 5 bases from J, with 8 bases in between. Germline V lookup: CDR1 SGHVS, CDR2 FQNEAQ. In DNA form, the CDR3 reads TGTGCCAGCAGCTTTGACTACGACAATGAGCAGTTCTTC. Translation: CASSFDYDNEQFF.

The chain couples TRBV30 to TRBJ1-5, with D possibly being TRBD1 (5 bases). V lost 2 bases and J lost 7, with 18 bases in between. Germline loops: CDR1 GTSNPN, CDR2 SVGIG (reference sequence). The CDR3 sequence is 15 residues long. The CDR3 nucleotides are TGTGCCTGGAGTCACAGGATAGGAAAAATCCAGCCCCAGCATTTT. This encodes CAWSHRIGKIQPQHF.

This clone has more than one count but fewer than ten. The chain couples TRBV7-2 to TRBJ1-2, with D maybe TRBD1 (5 bases). CDR3 length: 13 amino acids. The V gene's germline CDR1 is SGHTA and CDR2 FQGNSA. V lost 4 bases and J 5 bases, leaving 11 bases between the germline ends. In DNA, the CDR3 is TGTGCCAGCAGCTCAGCAGGGCTGTATGGCTACACCTTC. Translation: CASSSAGLYGYTF.